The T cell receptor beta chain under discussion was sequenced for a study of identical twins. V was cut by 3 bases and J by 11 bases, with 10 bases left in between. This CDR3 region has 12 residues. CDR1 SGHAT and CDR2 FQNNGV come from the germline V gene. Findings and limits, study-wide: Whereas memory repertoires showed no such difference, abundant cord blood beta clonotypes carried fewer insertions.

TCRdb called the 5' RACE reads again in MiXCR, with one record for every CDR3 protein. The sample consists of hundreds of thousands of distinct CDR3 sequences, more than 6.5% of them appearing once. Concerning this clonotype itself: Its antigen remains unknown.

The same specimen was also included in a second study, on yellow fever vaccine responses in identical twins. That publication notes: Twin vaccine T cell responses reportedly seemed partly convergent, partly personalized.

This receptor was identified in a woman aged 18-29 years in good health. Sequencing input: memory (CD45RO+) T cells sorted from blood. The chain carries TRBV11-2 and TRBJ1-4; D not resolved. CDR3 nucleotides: TGTGCCAGCAGCTTTCCGGTGGGGAAACTGTTTTTT. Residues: CASSFPVGKLFF.